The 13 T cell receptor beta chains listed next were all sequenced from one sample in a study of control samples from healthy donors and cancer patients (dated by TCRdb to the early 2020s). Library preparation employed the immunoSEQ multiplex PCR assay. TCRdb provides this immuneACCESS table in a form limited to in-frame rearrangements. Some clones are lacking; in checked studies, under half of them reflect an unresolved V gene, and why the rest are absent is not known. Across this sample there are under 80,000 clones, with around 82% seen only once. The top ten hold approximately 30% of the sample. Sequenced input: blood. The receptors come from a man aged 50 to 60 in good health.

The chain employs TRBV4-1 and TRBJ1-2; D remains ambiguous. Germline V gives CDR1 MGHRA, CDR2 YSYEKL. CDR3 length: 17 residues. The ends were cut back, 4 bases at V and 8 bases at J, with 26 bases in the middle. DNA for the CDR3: TGCGCCAGCAGCCGAAAAACCGAGACCCTCAGCAGGCAGGGCTACACCTTC. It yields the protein CASSRKTETLSRQGYTF.

CDR3 amino acids: CASSLAGGVRTEAFF. CDR3 DNA: TGCGCCAGCAGCTTGGCAGGGGGGGTCAGGACTGAAGCTTTCTTT. The chain employs TRBV5-1 and TRBJ1-1; 7 bases match TRBD1. V dropped 0 bases and J dropped 5; count of bases not matched to a gene: 7. The CDR3 extends over 15 amino acids. CDR1 and CDR2 (germline): SGHRS, YFSETQ.

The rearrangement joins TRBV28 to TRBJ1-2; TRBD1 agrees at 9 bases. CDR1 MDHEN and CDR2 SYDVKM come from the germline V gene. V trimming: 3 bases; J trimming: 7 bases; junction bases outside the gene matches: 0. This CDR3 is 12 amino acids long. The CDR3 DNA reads TGTGCCAGCAGTTTGACAGGGGGTGGCTACACCTTC. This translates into CASSLTGGGYTF.

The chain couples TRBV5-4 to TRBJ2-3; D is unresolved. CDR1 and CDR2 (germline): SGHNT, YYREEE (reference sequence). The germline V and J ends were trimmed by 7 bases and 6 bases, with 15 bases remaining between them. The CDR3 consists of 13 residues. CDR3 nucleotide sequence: TGTGCCAGCCAACGGACCCTAAGGGATACGCAGTATTTT. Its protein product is CASQRTLRDTQYF.

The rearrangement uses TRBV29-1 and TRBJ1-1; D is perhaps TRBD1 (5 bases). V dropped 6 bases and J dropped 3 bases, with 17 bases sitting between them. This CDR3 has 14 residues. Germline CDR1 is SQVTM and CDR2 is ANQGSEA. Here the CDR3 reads CSVDRGFGDTEAFF. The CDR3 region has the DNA TGCAGCGTCGATCGGGGGTTCGGGGACACTGAAGCTTTCTTT.

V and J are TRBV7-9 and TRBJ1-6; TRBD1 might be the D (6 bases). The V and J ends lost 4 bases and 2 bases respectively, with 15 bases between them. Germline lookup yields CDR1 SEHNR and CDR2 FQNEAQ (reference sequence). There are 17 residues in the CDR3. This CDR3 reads CASSYSGGQAYNSPLHF. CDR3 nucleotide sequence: TGTGCCAGCAGCTATAGTGGGGGGCAGGCCTATAATTCACCCCTCCACTTT.

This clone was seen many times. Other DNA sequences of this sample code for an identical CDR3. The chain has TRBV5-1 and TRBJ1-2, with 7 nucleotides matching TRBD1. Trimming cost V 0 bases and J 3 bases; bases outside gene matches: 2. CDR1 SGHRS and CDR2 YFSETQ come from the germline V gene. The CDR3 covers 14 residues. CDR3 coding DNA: TGCGCCAGCAGCTTGGTCCAGGGGGACTATGGCTACACCTTC. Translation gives CASSLVQGDYGYTF. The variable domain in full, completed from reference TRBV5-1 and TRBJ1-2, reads KAGVTQTPRYLIKTRGQQVTLSCSPISGHRSVSWYQQTPGQGLQFLFEYFSETQRNKGNFPGRFSGRQFSNSRSEMNVSTLELGDSALYLCASSLVQGDYGYTFGSGTRLTVV.

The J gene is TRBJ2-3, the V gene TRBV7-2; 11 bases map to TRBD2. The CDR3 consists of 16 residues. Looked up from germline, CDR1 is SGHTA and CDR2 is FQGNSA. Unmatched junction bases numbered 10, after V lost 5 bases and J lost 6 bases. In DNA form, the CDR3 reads TGTGCCAGCAGCCTCAGACTAGCGGGGTTAGCGGATACGCAGTATTTT. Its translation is CASSLRLAGLADTQYF.

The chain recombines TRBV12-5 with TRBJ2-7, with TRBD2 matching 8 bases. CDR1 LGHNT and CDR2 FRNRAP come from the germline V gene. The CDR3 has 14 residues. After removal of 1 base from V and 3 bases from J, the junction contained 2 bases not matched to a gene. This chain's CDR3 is CASGLDAGGYEQYF. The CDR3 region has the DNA TGTGCTAGTGGTTTGGATGCGGGGGGCTACGAGCAGTACTTC.

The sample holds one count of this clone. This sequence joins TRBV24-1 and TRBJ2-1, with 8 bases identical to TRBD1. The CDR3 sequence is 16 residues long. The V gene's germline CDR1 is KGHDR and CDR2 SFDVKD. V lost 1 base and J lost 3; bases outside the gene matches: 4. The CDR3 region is CATSDFRRGLYNEQFF. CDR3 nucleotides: TGTGCCACCAGTGATTTTCGCAGGGGGCTCTACAATGAGCAGTTCTTC.

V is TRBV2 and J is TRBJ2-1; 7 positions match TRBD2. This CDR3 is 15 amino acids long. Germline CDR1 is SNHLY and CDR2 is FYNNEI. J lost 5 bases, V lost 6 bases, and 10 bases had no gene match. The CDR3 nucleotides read TGTGCCAGCAGGGGAGGGCCGGGGGAGGACAATGAGCAGTTCTTC. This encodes CASRGGPGEDNEQFF.

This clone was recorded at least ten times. CDR3 bases: TGTGCCAGCAGTTTAGGGACTAGCGGCATGTACGAGCAGTACTTC. It specifies CASSLGTSGMYEQYF. The V and J genes are TRBV27 and TRBJ2-7; 11 bases are a match to TRBD2. J lost 4 bases, V lost 2 bases, and 4 bases had no gene match. Germline CDR1 reads MNHEY; CDR2 reads SMNVEV (reference sequence). The CDR3 is 15 amino acids.

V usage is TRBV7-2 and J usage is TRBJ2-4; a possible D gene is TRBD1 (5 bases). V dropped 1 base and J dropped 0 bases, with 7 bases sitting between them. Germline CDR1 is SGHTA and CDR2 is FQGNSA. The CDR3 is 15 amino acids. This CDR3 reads CASSLEGLAKNIQYF. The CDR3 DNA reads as TGTGCCAGCAGCTTAGAGGGGCTAGCCAAAAACATTCAGTACTTC.